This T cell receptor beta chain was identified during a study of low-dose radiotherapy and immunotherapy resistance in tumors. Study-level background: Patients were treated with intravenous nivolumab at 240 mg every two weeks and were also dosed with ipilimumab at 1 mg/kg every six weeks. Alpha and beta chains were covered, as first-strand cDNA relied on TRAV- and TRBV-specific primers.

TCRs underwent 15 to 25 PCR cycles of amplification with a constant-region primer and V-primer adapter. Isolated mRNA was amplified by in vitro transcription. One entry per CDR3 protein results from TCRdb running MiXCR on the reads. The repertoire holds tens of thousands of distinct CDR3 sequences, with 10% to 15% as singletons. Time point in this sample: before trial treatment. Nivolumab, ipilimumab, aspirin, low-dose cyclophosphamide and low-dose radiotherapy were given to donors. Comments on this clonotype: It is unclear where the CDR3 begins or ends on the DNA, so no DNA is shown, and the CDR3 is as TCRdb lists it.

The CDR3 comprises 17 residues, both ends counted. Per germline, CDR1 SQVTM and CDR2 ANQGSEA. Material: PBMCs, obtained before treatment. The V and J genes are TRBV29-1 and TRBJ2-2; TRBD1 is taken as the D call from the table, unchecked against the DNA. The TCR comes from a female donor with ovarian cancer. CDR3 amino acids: CSVVVRQGGDTGELFFF.